These 5 T cell receptor beta chains came from one sample sequenced in a study of cytomegalovirus exposure and HLA in healthy donors. PCR involved 60 Vbeta and 13 Jbeta primers. The assay was immunoSEQ multiplex PCR, and TCRdb's table has in-frame clones only and misses some. The table records 110,000 to 150,000 clones, 60% to 80% of them present only once. The source material was PBMCs. These TCRs come from a male donor in good health and CMV-seronegative.

The chain has TRBV30 and TRBJ1-4; D is ambiguous. V lost 1 base and J lost 4, with 13 bases in between. The CDR3 has 15 amino acids. Germline values: CDR1 GTSNPN, CDR2 SVGIG (reference sequence). Written as DNA, the CDR3 is TGTGCCTGGAGTGCATTCGAACAGAATAATGAAAAACTGTTTTTT. Translating gives CAWSAFEQNNEKLFF.

The V call is TRBV5-6, the J call TRBJ2-7; no clear D gene. Germline V gene data show CDR1 as SGHDT and CDR2 as YYEEEE. CDR3 length: 16 amino acids. The V and J ends lost 4 bases and 0 bases respectively, with 17 bases between them. CDR3 sequence (DNA): TGTGCCAGCAGCCCACTCCTGGGCGAAAGCTCCTACGAGCAGTACTTC. It yields the protein CASSPLLGESSYEQYF.

This clone occurred a few times. The chain joins TRBV7-9 to TRBJ2-7; 9 nucleotides align to TRBD2. The germline gives CDR1 SEHNR, CDR2 FQNEAQ (reference sequence). This CDR3 has 16 residues. Losses at the gene ends were 5 bases for V and 3 bases for J; bases not matched to a gene: 11. CDR3 amino acids: CASSPGPGTSSYEQYF. CDR3 coding DNA: TGTGCCAGCAGCCCCGGGCCCGGGACTAGCAGCTACGAGCAGTACTTC.

In this sample, this clone turned up a few times. The chain couples TRBV5-8 to TRBJ1-2; D is unresolved. Trimming shortened V by 4 bases and J by 2 bases, and 9 bases separated the two germline ends. Germline CDR1 and CDR2: SGHTS and YDEGEE. This CDR3 comprises 13 residues. The CDR3 DNA sequence: TGTGCCAGCAGCGTCAGGCAGAACTATGGCTACACCTTC. Protein: CASSVRQNYGYTF.

This clone showed up just once. A read error may produce the germline difference seen at one junction end. This chain joins TRBV5-1 and TRBJ2-6, with a tentative D call TRBD1 (5 bases). The CDR3 has 16 residues. Germline lookup yields CDR1 SGHRS and CDR2 YFSETQ. The CDR3 is CASSSRADSGANGLTF. For the CDR3, the DNA is TGCGCCAGCAGCTCAAGGGCCGACTCTGGGGCCAACGGCCTGACTTTC.